Following are 18 T cell receptor beta chains from one sample sequenced in a study of human T cells and chemical hapten exposure. TCRdb recomputed calls from the RACE reads with MiXCR, one row per CDR3 protein. The data contain tens of thousands of distinct CDR3 sequences, around 7% of them singletons. This sample's time point: pre-sensitization, week 0. As to treatment: therapeutic diphenylcyclopropenone sensitization with weekly scalp DPC. Material: whole blood, obtained in connection with sensitization to the hapten diphenylcyclopropenone (DPC). These receptors were collected from a young woman with alopecia areata. Some clones in this sample may be carry-over from other donors' samples.

The sample holds many counts of this clonotype. The CDR3 DNA sequence: TGTGCCAGCAGTGGAGAACCCTACGAGCAGTACTTC. Translation gives CASSGEPYEQYF. The chain is built from TRBV2 and TRBJ2-7, with D unresolved. V was pared by 4 bases and J by 2 bases, with 6 bases between. The germline CDR1 and CDR2 sequences are SNHLY and FYNNEI. The CDR3 has 12 amino acids.

The sample holds many counts of this clonotype. The chain joins TRBV5-1 to TRBJ2-2; tentatively, D is TRBD1 or TRBD2 (5 bases each). V gave up 0 bases and J gave up 0 bases, with 12 bases separating them. This CDR3 has 17 residues. Germline values: CDR1 SGHRS, CDR2 YFSETQ. CDR3 coding DNA: TGCGCCAGCAGCTTGGCCCTGGGACGGGCGAACACCGGGGAGCTGTTTTTT. It translates to CASSLALGRANTGELFF.

This clonotype was seen repeatedly, ten times or more. The chain is built from TRBV3-1 and TRBJ1-1; D not resolved. From germline, CDR1 is LGHDT and CDR2 YNNKEL (reference sequence). The CDR3 is 13 residues long. Trimming took off 6 bases at V and 0 bases at J, with 8 bases between the two ends. CDR3 in amino acids: CASSQRVNTEAFF. Written as DNA, the CDR3 is TGTGCCAGCAGTCAACGAGTGAACACTGAAGCTTTCTTT.

This clonotype was detected many times. V is TRBV5-1 and J is TRBJ2-7, with a tentative D call TRBD2 (6 bases). The CDR3 spans 13 residues. Germline CDR1 is SGHRS and CDR2 is YFSETQ. Trimming shortened V by 3 bases and J by 4 bases, and 11 bases separated the two germline ends. CDR3 in DNA: TGCGCCAGCAGCTCCTCAGGAGGGTACGAGCAGTACTTC. Protein sequence: CASSSSGGYEQYF.

This clonotype has ten or more counts. J is TRBJ1-1 and V is TRBV13, with 7 bases that match TRBD1. The CDR3 totals 16 residues. The trim removed 1 base at V and 4 bases at J, leaving 9 bases unmatched. Germline CDR1 and CDR2: PRHDT and FYEKMQ (reference sequence). The CDR3 protein is CASSLDLQGYATEAFF. CDR3 DNA sequence: TGTGCCAGCAGCTTAGACCTACAGGGGTACGCCACTGAAGCTTTCTTT. The whole variable domain, filled in from reference TRBV13 and TRBJ1-1, reads AAGVIQSPRHLIKEKRETATLKCYPIPRHDTVYWYQQGPGQDPQFLISFYEKMQSDKGSIPDRFSAQQFSDYHSELNMSSLELGDSALYFCASSLDLQGYATEAFFGQGTRLTVV.

This clonotype was counted ten times or more. The J gene is TRBJ1-1, the V gene TRBV20-1; weak D call: TRBD1 (6 bases). CDR3 size: 14 residues. Trimming left V 2 bases short and J 6 bases short, with 16 bases between. CDR1 DFQATT and CDR2 SNEGSKA come from the germline V gene (reference sequence). The CDR3 sequence: CSARPDSWKPEAFF. The DNA for the CDR3 is TGCAGTGCTAGACCGGACAGCTGGAAGCCTGAAGCTTTCTTT.

As to this clonotype: Given a much more abundant clone one base away, this may be a read error. The chain carries TRBV3-1 and TRBJ1-2; D gene unclear. The germline gives CDR1 LGHDT, CDR2 YNNKEL (reference sequence). The CDR3 is 12 amino acids. CDR3 sequence reads: CASSPGLYGDTF. The DNA of the CDR3 is TGTGCCAGCAGCCCCGGCCTCTATGGCGACACCTTC.

This clonotype was seen repeatedly, ten times or more. CDR3 protein: CASLPDSAGANVLTF. For the CDR3, the DNA is TGTGCCAGCCTCCCAGATTCGGCTGGGGCCAACGTCCTGACTTTC. This sequence joins TRBV12-3 or TRBV12-4 and TRBJ2-6; D remains ambiguous. Trimming stripped 8 bases from V and 2 bases from J, with 13 bases between. The CDR3 contains 15 residues.

This clonotype was picked up many times. The rearrangement joins TRBV11-3 to TRBJ2-3; 8 bases match TRBD1. The CDR3 length is 17 residues. The germline V gene has CDR1 SGHNT and CDR2 YENEEA. V trimming: 5 bases; J trimming: 2 bases; junction bases outside the gene matches: 12. CDR3 bases: TGTGCCAGCAGCCCCCGGACAGGGACCCCACACACAGATACGCAGTATTTT. Translation: CASSPRTGTPHTDTQYF.

This clonotype has at least ten counts. V gene TRBV6-1 combines with J gene TRBJ1-1, with D possibly TRBD1 on 6 matching bases. CDR1 MNHNS and CDR2 SASEGT come from the germline V gene. V was shortened by 10 bases and J by 5 bases, with 17 bases between the two germline ends. The CDR3 contains 13 residues. CDR3 amino acids: CATHPGGWTEAFF. In nucleotides, the CDR3 is TGTGCCACCCACCCGGGGGGCTGGACTGAAGCTTTCTTT.

This clonotype has a count of ten or more. The CDR3 region is CASADASNYGYTF. DNA for the CDR3: TGTGCCAGCGCGGACGCTTCTAACTATGGCTACACCTTC. The gene calls are TRBV6-2 or TRBV6-3 and TRBJ1-2; no clear D gene. V was trimmed by 8 bases and J by 0 bases, leaving 10 bases between them. The CDR3 has 13 amino acids. From germline, CDR1 is MNHEY and CDR2 SVGEGT.

This clonotype was observed at least ten times. This chain connects TRBV20-1 to TRBJ2-3; 8 positions agree with TRBD2. The CDR3 has 16 residues. V dropped 1 base and J dropped 2; count of bases not matched to a gene: 8. Per the germline V gene, CDR1 is DFQATT and CDR2 is SNEGSKA (reference sequence). This CDR3 reads CSARGVGGGTTDTQYF. The CDR3 DNA sequence: TGCAGTGCTAGAGGGGTTGGCGGGGGGACCACAGATACGCAGTATTTT.

At least ten counts were recorded for this clonotype. V usage is TRBV5-8 and J usage is TRBJ2-7; D is uncertain. V was clipped by 0 bases and J by 6 bases, with 10 bases between them. CDR3 length equals 13 residues. From germline, CDR1 is SGHTS and CDR2 YDEGEE. This chain's CDR3 is CASSLAPTLEQYF. In DNA form, the CDR3 reads TGTGCCAGCAGCTTGGCCCCCACCCTCGAGCAGTACTTC.

This clonotype occurred many times. The CDR3 DNA follows: TGTGCCAGCACATACGGCGTGGCGCTTGGCTCAGATACGCAGTATTTT. Amino acid sequence: CASTYGVALGSDTQYF. The V gene is TRBV2, the J gene TRBJ2-3; D is ambiguous. CDR1 is SNHLY, CDR2 FYNNEI, per germline. Trimming shortened V by 7 bases and J by 4 bases, and 21 bases separated the two germline ends. The length of the CDR3 is 16 residues.

This clonotype was counted only a few times. The chain has TRBV12-3 or TRBV12-4 and TRBJ2-3; D is possibly TRBD2 (6 bases). V was trimmed by 7 bases and J by 4 bases, leaving 18 bases between them. The CDR3 has 15 amino acids. Here the CDR3 DNA reads TGTGCCAGCAAACTCGGGGGTTTCAGCCCAGATACGCAGTATTTT. Its translation: CASKLGGFSPDTQYF.

At least ten counts were recorded for this clonotype. The chain recombines TRBV20-1 with TRBJ2-5, with D possibly TRBD1 on 6 matching bases. Per the germline V gene, CDR1 is DFQATT and CDR2 is SNEGSKA (reference sequence). CDR3 length: 14 residues. The V gene lost 0 bases and the J gene lost 2 bases, with 10 bases spanning the gap. The CDR3 DNA sequence: TGCAGTGCTAGAGATTTCAGGGGACAAGAGACCCAGTACTTC. It specifies CSARDFRGQETQYF.

Worth noting for this clonotype: A much larger clone lies one base from this, so it may be a read error. The V gene is TRBV24-1, the J gene TRBJ1-2; 8 bases line up with TRBD1. Germline V gene sequence: CDR1 KGHDR, CDR2 SFDVKD. J lost 6 bases, V lost 2 bases, and 4 bases had no gene match. This CDR3 comprises 14 residues. The CDR3 DNA reads TGTGCCACCAGTGATTCACAGGGGGAAGATGGCTACACCTTC. It is translated as CATSDSQGEDGYTF.

The sample holds many counts of this clonotype. The CDR3 is CAITPRGNGSYNEQFF. The CDR3 nucleotides are TGTGCCATCACTCCCCGGGGAAACGGCTCCTACAATGAGCAGTTCTTC. This sequence joins TRBV10-3 and TRBJ2-1; the D gene is possibly TRBD2 (5 bases). Trimming cost V 7 bases and J 0 bases, with 16 bases left between them. This CDR3 has 16 amino acids. The germline CDR1 and CDR2 sequences are ENHRY and SYGVKD.